The 3 T cell receptor beta chains below were found in one sample sequenced in a study of cytotoxic CD8 clonotypes in ibrutinib-treated CLL. The assay was immunoSEQ multiplex PCR, and TCRdb's table has in-frame clones only and misses some. The table has around 150,000 clones, about 80% seen once. The starting material was PBMCs, obtained after 12 months of ibrutinib treatment. The receptor set was obtained from a human donor with chronic lymphocytic leukemia.

J is TRBJ2-5 and V is TRBV4-2, with D unclear. The CDR3 has 13 amino acids. The V gene's germline CDR1 is LGHNA and CDR2 YNFKEQ. V was pared by 4 bases and J by 4 bases, with 10 bases between. In nucleotides, the CDR3 is TGTGCCAGCAGCCTATACCGAGGAGAGACCCAGTACTTC. Translated, it gives CASSLYRGETQYF.

The chain joins TRBV27 to TRBJ2-1, with TRBD2 identical over 9 bases. Germline assignment: CDR1 MNHEY and CDR2 SMNVEV (reference sequence). CDR3 length: 13 residues. Losses at the gene ends were 7 bases for V and 6 bases for J; bases not matched to a gene: 4. CDR3 bases: TGTGCCAGCACCGGGACTAGCACCAATGAGCAGTTCTTC. Its protein is CASTGTSTNEQFF.

The chain employs TRBV28 and TRBJ1-1; no clear D gene. CDR1 is MDHEN and CDR2 is SYDVKM in the germline V gene. V was cut by 0 bases and J by 3 bases, with 11 bases left in between. This CDR3 has 15 residues. Written as DNA, the CDR3 is TGTGCCAGCAGTTTATGGGAGCCCAGTCACACTGAAGCTTTCTTT. Its protein is CASSLWEPSHTEAFF.